The 14 T cell receptor beta chains below were found in one sample sequenced in a study of Graves' ophthalmopathy and Graves' hyperthyroidism (dated by TCRdb to 2016 to 2019). The sequencing machine was an Illumina HiSeq 2000. TCR beta CDR3 regions were amplified from RNA transcripts for repertoire sequencing. The first round was an RT-PCR using HTBI primers with the Qiagen OneStep RT-PCR kit, and this first round was followed by a second-round multiplex PCR, then size selection and purification. TCRdb cleaned the public reads at Q25 with fastp, built clones with MiXCR and kept in-frame beta chains. Rows merge per CDR3 protein into single entries with the most common DNA and genes. The sample table contains roughly 160,000 distinct CDR3 sequences; only one count was recorded for 30% to 45% of them. Under 7% of the sample is taken by the ten largest. The material sequenced was peripheral blood. The source of these receptors is a woman aged 40 to 49 with Graves' ophthalmopathy. Donor details come from another sample of the same person, matched by shared clones.

CDR3 in amino acids: CASSSRSSGGYEQYF. Here the CDR3 DNA reads TGTGCCAGCAGTTCCCGTTCGTCTGGGGGGTACGAGCAGTACTTC. V gene TRBV7-2 combines with J gene TRBJ2-7; D is possibly TRBD2 (6 bases). V dropped 6 bases and J dropped 4 bases, with 19 bases sitting between them. The CDR3 sequence is 15 residues long. CDR1 and CDR2 from the germline V gene are SGHTA and FQGNSA.

This clonotype was seen ten or more times. The chain recombines TRBV28 with TRBJ2-7; D unresolved. Germline-derived CDR1 and CDR2 are MDHEN and SYDVKM. Trimming removed 5 bases from V and 1 base from J, with 9 bases in between. The CDR3 runs to 13 residues. In DNA, the CDR3 is TGTGCCAGCAGTCCCGGCTTTTCCTACGAGCAGTACTTC. It codes for CASSPGFSYEQYF.

This clonotype appeared a single time. V gene TRBV7-2 combines with J gene TRBJ2-5; TRBD2 might be the D (6 bases). The CDR3 runs to 14 residues. The germline V gene has CDR1 SGHTA and CDR2 FQGNSA. The V gene lost 3 bases and the J gene lost 4 bases, with 12 bases spanning the gap. CDR3 nucleotide sequence: TGTGCCAGCAGCTTTCGGGGGACGGGAGAGACCCAGTACTTC. Its translation is CASSFRGTGETQYF.

This clonotype was seen a handful of times. V usage is TRBV15 and J usage is TRBJ2-2, with 8 positions matching TRBD2. Trimming cost V 8 bases and J 4 bases; bases outside gene matches: 6. The CDR3 sequence is 14 residues long. The V gene's germline CDR1 is LNHNV and CDR2 YYDKDF (reference sequence). CDR3 sequence: CATGREAGTGELFF. The DNA for the CDR3 is TGTGCCACCGGGCGGGAGGCGGGCACCGGGGAGCTGTTTTTT.

This clonotype appeared many times. J is TRBJ1-6 and V is TRBV12-3 or TRBV12-4; 7 bases fit TRBD1. The V segment lost 5 bases and the J segment 7 bases; nucleotides outside the gene matches: 8. The CDR3 length is 15 residues. DNA of the CDR3: TGTGCCAGCAGTCCAAGGGACAGAGACAATTCACCCCTCCACTTT. Amino acids: CASSPRDRDNSPLHF.

The sample holds many counts of this clonotype. The chain is built from TRBV28 and TRBJ2-5, with 9 bases matching TRBD2. V was pared by 5 bases and J by 5 bases, with 6 bases of the junction left unmatched. The CDR3 runs to 14 residues. The V gene's germline CDR1 is MDHEN and CDR2 SYDVKM. Here the CDR3 DNA reads TGTGCCAGCAGTCCGAGCGGGGGGAGGGAGACCCAGTACTTC. Residues: CASSPSGGRETQYF.

This clonotype occurred many times. V usage is TRBV5-1 and J usage is TRBJ1-1; D is undetermined. The V end lost 2 bases, the J end lost 1 base, and 9 bases lay between the germline ends. The CDR3 has 14 residues. CDR1 and CDR2 from the germline V gene are SGHRS and YFSETQ. The CDR3, as DNA: TGCGCCAGCAGCTTCCAGGCGGAGAACACTGAAGCTTTCTTT. Its protein is CASSFQAENTEAFF.

V is TRBV20-1 and J is TRBJ1-5, with 7 bases lining up with TRBD1. Trimming at V came to 6 bases and at J to 0 bases, leaving 8 bases not matched to a gene. Germline CDR1 reads DFQATT; CDR2 reads SNEGSKA (reference sequence). The CDR3 length is 15 residues. CDR3 DNA sequence: TGCAGTGCGCTAGGGACAGATTATAGCAATCAGCCCCAGCATTTT. Protein product: CSALGTDYSNQPQHF.

Many counts were recorded for this clonotype. The V and J genes are TRBV28 and TRBJ1-1, with D maybe TRBD1 (5 bases). This CDR3 is 16 amino acids long. CDR1 is MDHEN, CDR2 SYDVKM, per germline. V dropped 0 bases and J dropped 5 bases, with 16 bases sitting between them. CDR3 protein: CASSLWSGQGRTEAFF. CDR3 nucleotide sequence: TGTGCCAGCAGTTTATGGTCCGGGCAGGGTAGGACTGAAGCTTTCTTT.

This clonotype was found many times. The chain employs TRBV2 and TRBJ2-2, with 9 positions matching TRBD2. V lost 2 bases, J lost 6 bases, and 7 bases stayed unmatched. The CDR3 loop spans 16 amino acids. The germline CDR1 and CDR2 sequences are SNHLY and FYNNEI. The CDR3 DNA sequence: TGTGCCAGCAGTGAATTTCCTAGCGGGGAGGCCGGGGAGCTGTTTTTT. This encodes CASSEFPSGEAGELFF.

Ten or more counts support this clonotype. The CDR3 is CASRTQGTENYGYTF. The DNA of the CDR3 is TGTGCCAGCAGGACGCAAGGGACGGAGAACTATGGCTACACCTTC. The gene calls are TRBV2 and TRBJ1-2; tentatively, D is TRBD1 (5 bases). Per germline, CDR1 SNHLY and CDR2 FYNNEI. V lost 6 bases and J 2 bases, leaving 16 bases between the germline ends. CDR3 size: 15 residues.

This clonotype ranks as medium-sized. The chain combines TRBV9 with TRBJ1-5; 7 bases fit TRBD1. Germline assignment: CDR1 SGDLS and CDR2 YYNGEE. The junction had 4 bases not matched to a gene; V was cut back by 3 bases and J by 4 bases. The CDR3 sequence is 14 residues long. This chain's CDR3 is CASSAGTVNQPQHF. The CDR3 nucleotides are TGTGCCAGCAGCGCGGGGACAGTTAATCAGCCCCAGCATTTT.

J is TRBJ1-6 and V is TRBV20-1, with 8 bases identical to TRBD1. Trimming removed 2 bases from V and 10 bases from J; junction bases left unmatched: 1. Germline V gives CDR1 DFQATT, CDR2 SNEGSKA (reference sequence). The CDR3 totals 12 residues. The CDR3: CSARPGGSPLHF. The CDR3 coding sequence is TGCAGTGCTAGACCAGGGGGCTCACCCCTCCACTTT.

The table lists this clonotype with many counts. This chain joins TRBV29-1 and TRBJ2-7; the match to TRBD1 covers 9 bases. Germline V gives CDR1 SQVTM, CDR2 ANQGSEA. The length of the CDR3 is 13 residues. Trimming cost V 6 bases and J 6 bases; bases outside gene matches: 9. The CDR3 DNA is TGCAGCGTCACCCCGGGACAGGGTGGCGAGCAGTACTTC. This translates into CSVTPGQGGEQYF.